This T cell receptor beta chain stems from a study of blood T cells in healthy people across ages. The CDR3 totals 11 residues. Trimming removed 10 bases at V and 8 bases at J, with 14 bases between. Germline-derived CDR1 and CDR2 are ENHRY and SYGVKD. A second PCR, run for roughly 7 to 12 cycles, used a sample-barcoded 5' primer plus a J-beta primer mix. TCRdb reprocessed the 5' RACE reads via MiXCR and lists one record per CDR3 protein. This table has 1.8 million or so distinct CDR3 sequences, roughly 43% appearing once. The genes are TRBV10-3 and TRBJ1-2; D is unresolved. What was sequenced was blood. This clonotype originated in a human donor in good health. CDR3 region: CATREGEGYTF. CDR3 bases: TGTGCCACGCGAGAGGGCGAGGGCTACACCTTC.